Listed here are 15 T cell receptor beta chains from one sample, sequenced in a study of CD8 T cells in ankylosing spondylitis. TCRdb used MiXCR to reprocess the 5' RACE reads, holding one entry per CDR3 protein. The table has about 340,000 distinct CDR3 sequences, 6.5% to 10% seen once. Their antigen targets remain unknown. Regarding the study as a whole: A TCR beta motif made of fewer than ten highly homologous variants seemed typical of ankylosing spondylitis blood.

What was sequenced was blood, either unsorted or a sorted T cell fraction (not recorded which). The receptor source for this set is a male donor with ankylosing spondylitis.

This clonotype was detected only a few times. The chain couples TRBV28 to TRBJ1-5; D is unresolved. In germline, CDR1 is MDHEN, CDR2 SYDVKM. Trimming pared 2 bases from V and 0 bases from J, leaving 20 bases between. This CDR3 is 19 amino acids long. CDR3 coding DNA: TGTGCCAGCAGTTTAGAGGTGAGAGGGTGGCCGTATAGCAATCAGCCCCAGCATTTT. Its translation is CASSLEVRGWPYSNQPQHF.

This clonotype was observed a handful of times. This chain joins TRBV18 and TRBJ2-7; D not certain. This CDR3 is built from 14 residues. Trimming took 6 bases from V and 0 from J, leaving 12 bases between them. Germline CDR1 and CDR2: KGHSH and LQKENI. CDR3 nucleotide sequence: TGTGCCAGCTCCTTATACCCCGTCTCCTACGAGCAGTACTTC. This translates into CASSLYPVSYEQYF.

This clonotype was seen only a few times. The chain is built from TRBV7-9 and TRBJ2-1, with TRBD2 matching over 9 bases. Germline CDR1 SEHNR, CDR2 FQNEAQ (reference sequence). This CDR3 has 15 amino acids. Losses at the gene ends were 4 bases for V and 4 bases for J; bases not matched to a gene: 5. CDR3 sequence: CASSSRLAEYNEQFF. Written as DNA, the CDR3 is TGTGCCAGCAGCTCCCGACTAGCGGAATACAATGAGCAGTTCTTC.

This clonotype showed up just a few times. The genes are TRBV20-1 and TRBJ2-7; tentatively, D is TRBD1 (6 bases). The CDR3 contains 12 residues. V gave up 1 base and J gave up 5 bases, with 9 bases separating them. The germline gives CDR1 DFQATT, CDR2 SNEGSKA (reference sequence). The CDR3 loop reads CSARGRGNEQYF. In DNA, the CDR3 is TGCAGTGCTAGAGGCAGGGGCAACGAGCAGTACTTC.

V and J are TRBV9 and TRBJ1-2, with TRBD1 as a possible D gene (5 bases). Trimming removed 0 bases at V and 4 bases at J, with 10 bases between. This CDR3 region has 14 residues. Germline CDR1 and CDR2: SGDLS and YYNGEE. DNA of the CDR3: TGTGCCAGCAGCGTAGAGGCAGGGTTCTATGGCTACACCTTC. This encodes CASSVEAGFYGYTF.

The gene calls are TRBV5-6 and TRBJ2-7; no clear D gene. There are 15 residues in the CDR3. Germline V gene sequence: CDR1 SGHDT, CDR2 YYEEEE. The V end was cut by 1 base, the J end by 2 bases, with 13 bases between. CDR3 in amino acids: CASSLYATAPYEQYF. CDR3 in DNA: TGTGCCAGCAGCTTGTATGCTACGGCCCCCTACGAGCAGTACTTC. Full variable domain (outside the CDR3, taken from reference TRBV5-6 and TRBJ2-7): DAGVTQSPTHLIKTRGQQVTLRCSPKSGHDTVSWYQQALGQGPQFIFQYYEEEERQRGNFPDRFSGHQFPNYSSELNVNALLLGDSALYLCASSLYATAPYEQYFGPGTRLTVT.

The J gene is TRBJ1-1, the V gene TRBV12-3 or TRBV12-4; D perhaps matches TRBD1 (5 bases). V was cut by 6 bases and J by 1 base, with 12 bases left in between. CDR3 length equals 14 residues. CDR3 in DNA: TGTGCCAGCAGGCGGGACCTCGGGAACACTGAAGCTTTCTTT. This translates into CASRRDLGNTEAFF.

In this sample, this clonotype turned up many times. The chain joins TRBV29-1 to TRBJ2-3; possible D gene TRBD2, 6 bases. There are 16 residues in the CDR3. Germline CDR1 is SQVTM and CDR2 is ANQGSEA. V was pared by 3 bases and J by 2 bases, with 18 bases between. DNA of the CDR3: TGCAGCGTTGAGGGGGAGGAGGCGGCCCCCACAGATACGCAGTATTTT. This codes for CSVEGEEAAPTDTQYF.

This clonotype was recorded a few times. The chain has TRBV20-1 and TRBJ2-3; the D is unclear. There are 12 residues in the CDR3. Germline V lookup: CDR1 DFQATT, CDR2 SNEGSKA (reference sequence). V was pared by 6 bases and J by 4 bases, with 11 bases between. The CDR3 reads CSARTSADTQYF. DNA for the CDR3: TGCAGTGCGAGAACGTCCGCAGATACGCAGTATTTT.

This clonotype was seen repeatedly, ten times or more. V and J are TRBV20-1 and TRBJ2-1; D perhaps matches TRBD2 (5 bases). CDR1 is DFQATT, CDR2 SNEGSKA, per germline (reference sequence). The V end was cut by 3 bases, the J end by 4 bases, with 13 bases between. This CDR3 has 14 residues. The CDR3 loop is CSASGLTPYNEQFF. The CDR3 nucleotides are TGCAGTGCTAGTGGACTGACTCCTTACAATGAGCAGTTCTTC.

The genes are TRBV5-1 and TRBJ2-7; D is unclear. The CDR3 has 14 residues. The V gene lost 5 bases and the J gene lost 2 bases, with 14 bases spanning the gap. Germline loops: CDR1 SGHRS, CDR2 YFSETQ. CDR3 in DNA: TGCGCCAGCAGACCAGGAGTAGCTGCCTACGAGCAGTACTTC. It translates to CASRPGVAAYEQYF.

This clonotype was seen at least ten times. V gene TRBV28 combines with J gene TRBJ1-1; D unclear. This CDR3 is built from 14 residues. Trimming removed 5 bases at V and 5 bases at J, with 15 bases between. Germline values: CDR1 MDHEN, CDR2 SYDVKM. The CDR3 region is CASSLLGLDTEAFF. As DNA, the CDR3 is TGTGCCAGCAGTCTCCTGGGCCTCGATACTGAAGCTTTCTTT.

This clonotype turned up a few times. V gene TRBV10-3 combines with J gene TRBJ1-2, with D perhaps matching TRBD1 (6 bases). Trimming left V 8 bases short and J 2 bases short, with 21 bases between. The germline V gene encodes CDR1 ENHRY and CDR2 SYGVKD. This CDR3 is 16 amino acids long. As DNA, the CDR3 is TGTGCCATCTCAGCATCCGGATTTGACAGGAACTATGGCTACACCTTC. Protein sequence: CAISASGFDRNYGYTF.

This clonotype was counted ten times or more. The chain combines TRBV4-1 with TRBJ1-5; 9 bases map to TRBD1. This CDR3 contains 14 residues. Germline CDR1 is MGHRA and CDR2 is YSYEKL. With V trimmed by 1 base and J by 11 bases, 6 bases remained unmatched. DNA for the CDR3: TGCGCCAGCAGCCAAGCACAGGGGGCTATGACCCAGCATTTT. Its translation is CASSQAQGAMTQHF.

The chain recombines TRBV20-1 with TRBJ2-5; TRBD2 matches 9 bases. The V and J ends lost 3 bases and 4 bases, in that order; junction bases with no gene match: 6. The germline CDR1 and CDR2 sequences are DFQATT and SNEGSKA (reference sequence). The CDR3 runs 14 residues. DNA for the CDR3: TGCAGTGCTAGTATCCTAGCGGGAACAGAGACCCAGTACTTC. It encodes CSASILAGTETQYF.